The 30 T cell receptor beta chains presented below share a single source sample, sequenced in a study of STAT5B mutations in CD4+ large granular lymphocyte leukemia. The data were produced by immunoSEQ multiplex PCR, yet TCRdb's version contains in-frame clones alone and is incomplete. The table has about 33,000 clones, about 74% seen once. The sequenced sample consisted of CD4+ T cells from blood buffy coats. The receptors were sampled from a human donor in good health.

This clone was observed once. The J gene is TRBJ1-2, the V gene TRBV5-4; 8 bases are shared with TRBD1. V dropped 0 bases and J dropped 4; count of bases not matched to a gene: 11. CDR3 size: 17 residues. Germline CDR1 reads SGHNT; CDR2 reads YYREEE (reference sequence). This CDR3 is CASSLDGQGAMGYGYTF. CDR3 bases: TGTGCCAGCAGCTTGGATGGGCAGGGGGCGATGGGCTATGGCTACACCTTC.

This chain links TRBV10-3 with TRBJ2-3; 10 positions match TRBD2. Per the germline V gene, CDR1 is ENHRY and CDR2 is SYGVKD. This CDR3 is built from 16 residues. V lost 4 bases to trimming and J lost 0 bases; unmatched junction nucleotides: 4. CDR3 sequence: CAISGLAGGSTDTQYF. DNA of the CDR3: TGTGCCATCAGTGGCTTAGCGGGGGGCAGCACAGATACGCAGTATTTT.

The sample holds one count of this clone. This rearrangement joins TRBV6-1 to TRBJ2-1, with D tentatively TRBD1 (6 bases). With 7 bases removed from V and 3 bases from J, the gap between germline ends came to 10 bases. CDR1 MNHNS and CDR2 SASEGT come from the germline V gene. CDR3 length: 13 residues. The CDR3 DNA reads as TGTGCCAGCATGGGGACATACTACAATGAGCAGTTCTTC. As protein: CASMGTYYNEQFF.

The rearrangement links TRBV6-5 to TRBJ2-2; TRBD1 aligns across 9 bases. Trimming took 6 bases from V and 7 from J; bases not matched to a gene: 6. The CDR3 sequence is 14 residues long. Germline V gives CDR1 MNHEY, CDR2 SVGAGI. The CDR3 loop is CASRRGQGVGELFF. The CDR3 DNA reads as TGTGCCAGCAGACGGGGACAGGGAGTCGGGGAGCTGTTTTTT.

The J gene is TRBJ2-2, the V gene TRBV11-3; D unresolved. This CDR3 is 15 amino acids long. V was pared by 0 bases and J by 3 bases, with 8 bases between. Germline V gives CDR1 SGHNT, CDR2 YENEEA. The CDR3 protein is CASSLDGVDTGELFF. The CDR3 DNA follows: TGTGCCAGCAGCTTAGATGGGGTGGACACCGGGGAGCTGTTTTTT. Full variable domain (missing parts from reference TRBV11-3 and TRBJ2-2): EAGVVQSPRYKIIEKKQPVAFWCNPISGHNTLYWYLQNLGQGPELLIRYENEEAVDDSQLPKDRFSAERLKGVDSTLKIQPAELGDSAVYLCASSLDGVDTGELFFGEGSRLTVL.

CDR3 protein: CASTQNRGMSTTEAFF. CDR3 sequence (DNA): TGTGCCAGCACTCAAAACCGGGGGATGAGTACAACTGAAGCTTTCTTT. The chain uses TRBV2 and TRBJ1-1; D possibly corresponds to TRBD1 (5 bases). Germline lookup yields CDR1 SNHLY and CDR2 FYNNEI. V lost 7 bases and J 5 bases, leaving 23 bases between the germline ends. The CDR3 is 16 amino acids.

This clone occurred once. The chain couples TRBV11-3 to TRBJ1-3; D perhaps matches TRBD1 (6 bases). V was shortened by 5 bases and J by 0 bases, with 8 bases between the two germline ends. The CDR3 runs 14 residues. Germline assignment: CDR1 SGHNT and CDR2 YENEEA. Here the CDR3 DNA reads TGTGCCAGCAGCGGGACAAGCTCTGGAAACACCATATATTTT. Amino acid sequence: CASSGTSSGNTIYF. The whole variable domain, remainder taken from reference TRBV11-3 and TRBJ1-3, is EAGVVQSPRYKIIEKKQPVAFWCNPISGHNTLYWYLQNLGQGPELLIRYENEEAVDDSQLPKDRFSAERLKGVDSTLKIQPAELGDSAVYLCASSGTSSGNTIYFGEGSWLTVV.

This sequence joins TRBV18 and TRBJ1-1, with D maybe TRBD1 (6 bases). The CDR3 is made up of 16 amino acids. Per germline, CDR1 KGHSH and CDR2 LQKENI. Trimming cost V 3 bases and J 2 bases, with 16 bases left between them. CDR3 amino acids: CASSPNQPGDNTEAFF. Written as DNA, the CDR3 is TGTGCCAGCTCACCCAACCAACCAGGGGATAACACTGAAGCTTTCTTT.

CDR3 protein: CASSVTGGVGGNEKLFF. The CDR3 DNA sequence: TGTGCCAGCAGTGTGACAGGGGGGGTAGGTGGGAATGAAAAACTGTTTTTT. This rearrangement joins TRBV6-1 to TRBJ1-4; 9 bases map to TRBD1. The V segment lost 4 bases and the J segment 5 bases; nucleotides outside the gene matches: 11. The germline V gene has CDR1 MNHNS and CDR2 SASEGT. The CDR3 loop spans 17 amino acids.

The chain employs TRBV27 and TRBJ2-3; 8 bases agree with TRBD1. Losses at the gene ends were 3 bases for V and 0 bases for J; bases not matched to a gene: 11. Germline CDR1 is MNHEY and CDR2 is SMNVEV (reference sequence). The CDR3 loop spans 18 amino acids. The CDR3 reads CASSFFLTGTGSTDTQYF. CDR3 nucleotide sequence: TGTGCCAGCAGTTTTTTCCTCACCGGGACAGGAAGCACAGATACGCAGTATTTT.

The chain couples TRBV19 to TRBJ1-5; maybe TRBD1 (5 bases). Deletions cut 6 bases from V and 0 bases from J, with 12 bases between. The germline gives CDR1 LNHDA, CDR2 SQIVND (reference sequence). The CDR3 loop spans 15 amino acids. The CDR3 spells CASSSIQDSNQPQHF. The CDR3 nucleotides are TGTGCCAGTAGCTCCATACAGGATAGCAATCAGCCCCAGCATTTT.

The rearrangement joins TRBV10-1 to TRBJ2-1, with 11 bases identical to TRBD1. The junction had 1 base not matched to a gene; V was cut back by 0 bases and J by 3 bases. Germline V CDR1 and CDR2: WNHNN, SYGVQD (reference sequence). This CDR3 comprises 16 residues. The CDR3 is CASSESGTGGYNEQFF. The DNA for the CDR3 is TGCGCCAGCAGTGAGTCCGGGACAGGGGGCTACAATGAGCAGTTCTTC.

This clone has just a few counts. This sequence joins TRBV4-2 and TRBJ1-2; TRBD1 might be the D (6 bases). The CDR3 covers 14 residues. V lost 3 bases and J lost 1, with 9 bases in between. CDR1 is LGHNA, CDR2 YNFKEQ, per germline. The CDR3 sequence: CASSHPRGNYGYTF. In nucleotides, the CDR3 is TGTGCCAGCAGCCACCCCAGGGGTAACTATGGCTACACCTTC.

V and J are TRBV4-1 and TRBJ1-2; D gene ambiguous. The V end was cut by 2 bases, the J end by 0 bases, with 4 bases between. Looked up from germline, CDR1 is MGHRA and CDR2 is YSYEKL. CDR3 length: 13 amino acids. This CDR3 reads CASSQYSNYGYTF. For the CDR3, the DNA is TGCGCCAGCAGCCAATATTCTAACTATGGCTACACCTTC.

The J gene is TRBJ1-2, the V gene TRBV28; TRBD1 agrees at 7 bases. Germline loops: CDR1 MDHEN, CDR2 SYDVKM. This CDR3 spans 11 amino acids. Trimming at V came to 6 bases and at J to 5 bases, leaving 0 bases not matched to a gene. CDR3 region: CASRQGYGYTF. The CDR3, as DNA: TGTGCCAGCAGACAGGGGTATGGCTACACCTTC.

The V gene is TRBV29-1, the J gene TRBJ2-1, with 16 bases identical to TRBD2. Germline lookup yields CDR1 SQVTM and CDR2 ANQGSEA. V trimming: 4 bases; J trimming: 6 bases; junction bases outside the gene matches: 6. This CDR3 comprises 16 residues. The CDR3 here is CSVGGTSGGAFNEQFF. For the CDR3, the DNA is TGCAGCGTTGGTGGGACTAGCGGGGGGGCGTTCAATGAGCAGTTCTTC.

The V call is TRBV7-3, the J call TRBJ2-3; the D is unclear. V dropped 2 bases and J dropped 5 bases, with 5 bases sitting between them. Per the germline V gene, CDR1 is SGHTA and CDR2 is FQGTGA. The CDR3 is 12 amino acids. The chain's CDR3 is CASSLLGDTQYF. For the CDR3, the DNA is TGTGCCAGCAGCTTACTTGGAGATACGCAGTATTTT.

This chain uses TRBV5-1 with TRBJ2-3; TRBD1 matches at 7 bases. Germline V lookup: CDR1 SGHRS, CDR2 YFSETQ. V lost 4 bases, J lost 0 bases, and 2 bases stayed unmatched. The CDR3 length is 14 residues. CDR3 sequence (DNA): TGCGCCAGCAGCCCGGGACAGAGCACAGATACGCAGTATTTT. Translated: CASSPGQSTDTQYF. Full variable domain (missing parts from reference TRBV5-1 and TRBJ2-3): KAGVTQTPRYLIKTRGQQVTLSCSPISGHRSVSWYQQTPGQGLQFLFEYFSETQRNKGNFPGRFSGRQFSNSRSEMNVSTLELGDSALYLCASSPGQSTDTQYFGPGTRLTVL.

The chain's CDR3 is CAWSVKLGETQYF. The CDR3 region has the DNA TGTGCCTGGAGTGTAAAACTTGGAGAGACCCAGTACTTC. The chain couples TRBV30 to TRBJ2-5; D gene ambiguous. The CDR3 has 13 residues. The V gene's germline CDR1 is GTSNPN and CDR2 SVGIG (reference sequence). Trimming removed 0 bases from V and 4 bases from J, with 9 bases in between.

This chain uses TRBV18 with TRBJ2-1, with D perhaps matching TRBD1 (6 bases). The CDR3 runs to 14 residues. The V end lost 2 bases, the J end lost 5 bases, and 10 bases lay between the germline ends. The germline V gene encodes CDR1 KGHSH and CDR2 LQKENI. The CDR3 DNA reads TGTGCCAGCTCACCATGGGCAGGGGACAATGAGCAGTTCTTC. Translation: CASSPWAGDNEQFF.

The chain couples TRBV19 to TRBJ2-2; D is unclear. The CDR3 runs to 14 residues. V lost 10 bases and J 0 bases, leaving 12 bases between the germline ends. The germline gives CDR1 LNHDA, CDR2 SQIVND (reference sequence). CDR3 residues: CATERPANTGELFF. The CDR3 DNA sequence: TGTGCCACCGAAAGACCTGCGAACACCGGGGAGCTGTTTTTT.

This clone was seen more than once but under ten times. J is TRBJ2-5 and V is TRBV29-1; D unclear. CDR3 size: 13 residues. Germline assignment: CDR1 SQVTM and CDR2 ANQGSEA. Trimming removed 7 bases at V and 2 bases at J, with 14 bases between. CDR3 DNA: TGCAGCGCCTTAATCGAACTACAAGAGACCCAGTACTTC. This gives the protein CSALIELQETQYF.

The chain couples TRBV10-3 to TRBJ2-3, with D perhaps assigned TRBD1 or TRBD2 (5 bases each). V was clipped by 4 bases and J by 4 bases, with 12 bases between them. This CDR3 contains 14 residues. Germline V gene sequence: CDR1 ENHRY, CDR2 SYGVKD. In nucleotides, the CDR3 is TGTGCCATCAGTGGGGACCCCAGGGCAGATACGCAGTATTTT. Protein: CAISGDPRADTQYF.

The chain has TRBV20-1 and TRBJ2-7, with no clear D. Germline values: CDR1 DFQATT, CDR2 SNEGSKA (reference sequence). The CDR3 is 11 amino acids. Trimming stripped 7 bases from V and 3 bases from J, with 10 bases between. As DNA, the CDR3 is TGCAGTGGAGAGACCCTCTACGAGCAGTACTTC. Its protein is CSGETLYEQYF.

This clone showed up just a few times. The V call is TRBV19, the J call TRBJ1-1; unclear D gene. In germline, CDR1 is LNHDA, CDR2 SQIVND (reference sequence). V lost 4 bases to trimming and J lost 3 bases, with 6 bases between them. The CDR3 has 12 residues. DNA of the CDR3: TGTGCCAGTAGTAGGGCTTACACTGAAGCTTTCTTT. This translates into CASSRAYTEAFF.

This clone was seen a handful of times. The gene calls are TRBV25-1 and TRBJ2-1; D ambiguous. The V gene lost 5 bases and the J gene lost 9 bases, with 8 bases spanning the gap. The germline gives CDR1 MGHDK, CDR2 SYGVNS. The length of the CDR3 is 11 residues. CDR3 loop: CASSRAAEQFF. The CDR3 nucleotides read TGTGCCAGCAGTCGCGCGGCTGAGCAGTTCTTC.

The chain employs TRBV4-1 and TRBJ1-5; 9 nucleotides match TRBD1. There are 13 residues in the CDR3. CDR1 MGHRA and CDR2 YSYEKL come from the germline V gene. The V gene end was trimmed by 6 bases and the J gene end by 10 bases; junction bases not matched to a gene: 7. The CDR3 region has the DNA TGCGCCAGCAGTCCGACAGGGGGAATACCCCAGCATTTT. Its protein product is CASSPTGGIPQHF.

This chain uses TRBV6-4 with TRBJ2-6; 7 bases map to TRBD1. There are 16 residues in the CDR3. V was clipped by 4 bases and J by 2 bases; unmatched bases: 5. From germline, CDR1 is MRHNA and CDR2 SNTAGT. The CDR3 is CASSVEGGAGANVLTF. The DNA for the CDR3 is TGTGCCAGCAGTGTTGAAGGGGGCGCTGGGGCCAACGTCCTGACTTTC.

The rearrangement joins TRBV2 to TRBJ2-5; 7 bases are shared with TRBD1. V gave up 7 bases and J gave up 4 bases; unmatched junction bases: 9. Looked up from germline, CDR1 is SNHLY and CDR2 is FYNNEI. CDR3 size: 14 residues. The CDR3 region has the DNA TGTGCCAGCATGTCAGGGGGAGAGGTAGAGACCCAGTACTTC. Its protein is CASMSGGEVETQYF.

This clone has just a few counts. The V and J genes are TRBV10-3 and TRBJ1-5; D possibly corresponds to TRBD1 (6 bases). This CDR3 contains 15 residues. Per germline, CDR1 ENHRY and CDR2 SYGVKD. Trimming removed 2 bases from V and 5 bases from J, with 13 bases in between. The CDR3 bases are TGTGCCATCAGTGAGAGAAGGGGGGCCCATCAGCCCCAGCATTTT. It translates to CAISERRGAHQPQHF.